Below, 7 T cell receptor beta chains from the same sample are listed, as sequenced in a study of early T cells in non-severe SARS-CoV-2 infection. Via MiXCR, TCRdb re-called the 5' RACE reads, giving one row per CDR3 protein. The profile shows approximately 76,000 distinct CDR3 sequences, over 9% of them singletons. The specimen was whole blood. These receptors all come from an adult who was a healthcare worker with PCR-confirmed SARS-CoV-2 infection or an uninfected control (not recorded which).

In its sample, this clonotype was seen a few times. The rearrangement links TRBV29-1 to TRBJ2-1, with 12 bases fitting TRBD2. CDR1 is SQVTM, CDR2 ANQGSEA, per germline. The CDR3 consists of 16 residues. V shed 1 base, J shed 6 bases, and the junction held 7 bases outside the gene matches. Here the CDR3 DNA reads TGCAGCGTTGAAGTCCTAGCGGGGGGGACAGGCAATGAGCAGTTCTTC. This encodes CSVEVLAGGTGNEQFF.

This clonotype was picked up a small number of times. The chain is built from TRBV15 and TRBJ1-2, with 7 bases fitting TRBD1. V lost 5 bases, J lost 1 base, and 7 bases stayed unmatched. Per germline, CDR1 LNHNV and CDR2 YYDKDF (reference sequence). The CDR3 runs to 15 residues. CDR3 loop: CATSSRQGSNYGYTF. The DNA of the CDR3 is TGTGCCACCAGCTCCCGACAGGGAAGTAACTATGGCTACACCTTC.

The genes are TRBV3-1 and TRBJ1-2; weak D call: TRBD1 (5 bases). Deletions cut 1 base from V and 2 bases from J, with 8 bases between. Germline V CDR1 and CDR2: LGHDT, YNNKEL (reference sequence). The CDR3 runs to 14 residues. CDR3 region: CASSQVKGNYGYTF. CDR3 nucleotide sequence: TGTGCCAGCAGCCAAGTCAAGGGGAACTATGGCTACACCTTC. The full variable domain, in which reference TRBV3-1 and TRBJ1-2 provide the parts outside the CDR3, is DTAVSQTPKYLVTQMGNDKSIKCEQNLGHDTMYWYKQDSKKFLKIMFSYNNKELIINETVPNRFSPKSPDKAHLNLHINSLELGDSAVYFCASSQVKGNYGYTFGSGTRLTVV.

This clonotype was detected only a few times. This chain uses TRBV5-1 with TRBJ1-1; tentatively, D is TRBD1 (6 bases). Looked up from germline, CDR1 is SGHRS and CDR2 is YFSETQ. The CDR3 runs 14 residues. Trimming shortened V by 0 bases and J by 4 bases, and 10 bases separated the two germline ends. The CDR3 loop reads CASSLAGQSTEAFF. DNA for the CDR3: TGCGCCAGCAGCTTGGCCGGACAGAGCACTGAAGCTTTCTTT.

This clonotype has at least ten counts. CDR3: CASSISGGPTDTQYF. CDR3 bases: TGTGCCAGTAGTATCAGCGGGGGGCCCACAGATACGCAGTATTTT. The V and J genes are TRBV19 and TRBJ2-3, with 9 bases aligning to TRBD2. V was clipped by 3 bases and J by 2 bases; unmatched bases: 3. The CDR3 is 15 amino acids. Germline-derived CDR1 and CDR2 are LNHDA and SQIVND (reference sequence).

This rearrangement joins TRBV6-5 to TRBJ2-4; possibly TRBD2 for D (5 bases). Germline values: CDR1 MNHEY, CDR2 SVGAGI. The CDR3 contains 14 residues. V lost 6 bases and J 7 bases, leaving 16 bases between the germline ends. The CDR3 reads CASRKLDQGNIQYF. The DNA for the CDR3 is TGTGCCAGCAGAAAACTAGACCAAGGGAACATTCAGTACTTC.

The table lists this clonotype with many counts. In nucleotides, the CDR3 is TGTGCCAGCATAAAGGTTTTGAACACTGAAGCTTTCTTT. This translates into CASIKVLNTEAFF. The rearrangement joins TRBV2 to TRBJ1-1; D remains unclear. Germline V gene data show CDR1 as SNHLY and CDR2 as FYNNEI. The CDR3 is 13 amino acids. V lost 7 bases, J lost 0 bases, and 9 bases lay in between.